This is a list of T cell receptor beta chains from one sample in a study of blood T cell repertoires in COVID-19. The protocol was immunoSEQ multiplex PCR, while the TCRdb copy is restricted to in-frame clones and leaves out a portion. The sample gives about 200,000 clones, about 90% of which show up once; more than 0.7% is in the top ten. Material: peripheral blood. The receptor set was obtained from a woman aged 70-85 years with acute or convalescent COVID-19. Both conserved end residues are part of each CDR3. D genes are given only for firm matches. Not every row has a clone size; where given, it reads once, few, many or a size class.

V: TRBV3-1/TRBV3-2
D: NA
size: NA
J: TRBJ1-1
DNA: TGTGCCAGCAGCCAAGACGAGGCGAGCACTGAAGCTTTCTTT
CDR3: CASSQDEASTEAFF

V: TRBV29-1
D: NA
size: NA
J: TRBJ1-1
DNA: TGCAGCGCCCTAGACAGGCCATACACTGAAGCTTTCTTT
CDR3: CSALDRPYTEAFF

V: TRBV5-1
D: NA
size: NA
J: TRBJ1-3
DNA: TGCGCCAGCAGAAATCCGGCGGGAGTGGGCGGTTCTGGAAACACCATATATTTT
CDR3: CASRNPAGVGGSGNTIYF

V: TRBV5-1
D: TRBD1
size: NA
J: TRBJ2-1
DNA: TGCGCCAGCAGCTTAGAGGGGGCTGTCGATGAGCAGTTCTTC
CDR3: CASSLEGAVDEQFF

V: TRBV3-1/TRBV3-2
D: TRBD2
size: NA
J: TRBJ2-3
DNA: TGTGCCAGCAGCCACGACGGTGCGGGAGAGGGGGATACGCAGTATTTT
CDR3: CASSHDGAGEGDTQYF

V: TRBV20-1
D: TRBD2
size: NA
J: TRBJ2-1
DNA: TGCAGTGCTACACAGCGGGGCGAGCAGTTCTTC
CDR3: CSATQRGEQFF

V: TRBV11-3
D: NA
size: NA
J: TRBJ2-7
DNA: TGTGCCAGCAGCTTACCGTTGACTTATAGCTCCTACGAGCAGTACTTC
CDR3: CASSLPLTYSSYEQYF

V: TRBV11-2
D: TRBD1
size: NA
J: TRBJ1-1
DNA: TGTGCCAGCAGCTTAGCAGGGGGCACTGAAGCTTTCTTT
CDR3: CASSLAGGTEAFF

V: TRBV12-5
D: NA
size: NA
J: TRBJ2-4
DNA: TGTGCTAGTGGTTTTTCGACAGGTAAAAACATTCAGTACTTC
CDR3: CASGFSTGKNIQYF

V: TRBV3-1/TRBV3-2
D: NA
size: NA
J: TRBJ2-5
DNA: TGTGCCAGCAGCCAAAGGTCAGGGGTAGAGACCCAGTACTTC
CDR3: CASSQRSGVETQYF

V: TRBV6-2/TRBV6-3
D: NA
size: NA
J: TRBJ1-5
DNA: TGTGCCAGCAGTAACGCGGGACGGCAGCCCCAGCATTTT
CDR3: CASSNAGRQPQHF

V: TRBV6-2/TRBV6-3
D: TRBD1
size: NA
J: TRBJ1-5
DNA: TGTGCCAGCAGCAACGGGACAGAGTACAATCAGCCCCAGCATTTT
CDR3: CASSNGTEYNQPQHF

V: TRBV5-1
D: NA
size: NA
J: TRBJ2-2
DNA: TGCGCCAGCAGCACGACAGGGAACACCGGGGAGCTGTTTTTT
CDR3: CASSTTGNTGELFF

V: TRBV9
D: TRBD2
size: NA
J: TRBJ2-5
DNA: TGTGCCAGCAGCGCGTCTAGCGGGAGGGGGAGCGGAGAGACCCAGTACTTC
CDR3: CASSASSGRGSGETQYF

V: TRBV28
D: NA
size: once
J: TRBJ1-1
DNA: TGTGCCAGCAGCGGACAGACTGGGGCTTTCTTT
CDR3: CASSGQTGAFF

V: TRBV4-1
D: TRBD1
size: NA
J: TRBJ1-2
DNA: TGCGCCAGCAGCCAAGAAACCGTGACAGGGGGCCGAGGGAACTATGGCTACACCTTC
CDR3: CASSQETVTGGRGNYGYTF

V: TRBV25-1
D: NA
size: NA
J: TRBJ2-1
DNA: TGTGCCAGCAATCCCGCCGGTTCGACAGCCTACAATGAGCAGTTCTTC
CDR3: CASNPAGSTAYNEQFF

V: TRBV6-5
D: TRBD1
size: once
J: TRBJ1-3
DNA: TGTGCCAGCGGGCCAGGGGGTTTGCGAAACACCATATATTTT
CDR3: CASGPGGLRNTIYF

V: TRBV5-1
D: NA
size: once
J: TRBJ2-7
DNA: TGCGCCAGCAGCACAGGACAGAACGAGCAGTACTTC
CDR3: CASSTGQNEQYF

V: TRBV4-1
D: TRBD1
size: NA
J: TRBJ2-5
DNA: TGCGCCAGCAGTCTTGCCCCTACAGGGGAGCAGACCCAGTACTTC
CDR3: CASSLAPTGEQTQYF

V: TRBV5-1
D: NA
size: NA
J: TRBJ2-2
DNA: TGCGCCAGCAGCTTGGTGACGCGGGGATACACCGGGGAGCTGTTTTTT
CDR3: CASSLVTRGYTGELFF

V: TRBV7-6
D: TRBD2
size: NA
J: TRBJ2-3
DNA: TGTGCCAGCAGCTTAGGGGTAGCGGGAGGAGACACGCAGTATTTT
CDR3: CASSLGVAGGDTQYF

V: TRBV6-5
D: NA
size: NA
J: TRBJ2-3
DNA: TGTGCCAGCAGTTCCCCCCTGTCGGGGAGCACAGATACGCAGTATTTT
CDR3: CASSSPLSGSTDTQYF

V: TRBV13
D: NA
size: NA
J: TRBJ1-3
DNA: TGTGCCAGCAGTTCACGGGGAAATACTGGAAACACCATATATTTT
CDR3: CASSSRGNTGNTIYF

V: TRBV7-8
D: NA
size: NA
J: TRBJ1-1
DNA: TGTGCCAGCAGCTTCGGACAGATGAACACTGAAGCTTTCTTT
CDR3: CASSFGQMNTEAFF

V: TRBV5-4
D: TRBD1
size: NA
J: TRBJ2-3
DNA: TGTGCCAGCAGCTTGGCGGCGGGACAGGGGGCAGGAGATACGCAGTATTTT
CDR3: CASSLAAGQGAGDTQYF